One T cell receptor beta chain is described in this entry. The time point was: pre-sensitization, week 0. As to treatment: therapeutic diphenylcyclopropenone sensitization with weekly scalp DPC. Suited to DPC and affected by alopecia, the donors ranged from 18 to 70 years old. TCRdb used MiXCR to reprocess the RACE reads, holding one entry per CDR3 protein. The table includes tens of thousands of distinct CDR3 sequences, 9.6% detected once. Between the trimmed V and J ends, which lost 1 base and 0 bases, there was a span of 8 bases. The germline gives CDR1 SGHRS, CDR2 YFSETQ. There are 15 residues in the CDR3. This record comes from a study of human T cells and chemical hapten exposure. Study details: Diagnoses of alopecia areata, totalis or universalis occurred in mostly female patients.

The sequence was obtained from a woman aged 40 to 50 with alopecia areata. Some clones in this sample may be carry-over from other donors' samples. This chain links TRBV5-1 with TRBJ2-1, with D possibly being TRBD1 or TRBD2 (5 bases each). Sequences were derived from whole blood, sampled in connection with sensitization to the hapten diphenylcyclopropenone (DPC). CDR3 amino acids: CASSLPGSSYNEQFF. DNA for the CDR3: TGCGCCAGCAGCTTGCCAGGGAGCTCCTACAATGAGCAGTTCTTC.